This TCR beta chain stems from a study of T cells in Graves' hyperthyroidism and ophthalmopathy. It was RNA transcripts that yielded the amplified TCR beta CDR3 regions. The TCR CDR3 first-round RT-PCR relied on the HTBI primer set. TCRdb processed the multiplex PCR reads anew with MiXCR; each CDR3 protein has one entry. The table lists a few hundred thousand distinct CDR3 sequences, over 11% of them singletons, with roughly 6.2% in the top ten. Each diagnosis drew on symptoms, thyroxine, TRAb, thyroid ultrasound and orbital computed tomography findings. About this clonotype itself: What it binds is not known.

Study outcomes and limitations: Ophthalmopathy cases were set apart from stable hyperthyroidism by a 13 V-J model. Blood also contained most expanded thyroid clonotypes above 0.001.

The germline V gene has CDR1 SEHNR and CDR2 FQNEAQ (reference sequence). CDR3 length: 14 residues. Trimming left V 4 bases short and J 5 bases short, with 11 bases between. Sequencing used blood. The chain has TRBV7-9 and TRBJ1-4, with D hard to call. The TCR originated in a woman under 40 with Graves' hyperthyroidism that later progressed to Graves' ophthalmopathy. CDR3 coding DNA: TGTGCCAGCAGCTCCCCTCTAGGGAATGAAAAACTGTTTTTT. It translates to CASSSPLGNEKLFF.